This entry lists 29 T cell receptor beta chains sequenced from one sample in a study of T cells in localized non-small cell lung cancer. Here immunoSEQ multiplex PCR was the method, and the copy in TCRdb shows in-frame clones only, minus some. Of tens of thousands of clones in the sample, approximately 90% are singletons; the top ten hold around 14%. Sequences were derived from peripheral blood, sampled before any cancer treatment. The receptors here all came from a man aged 35-75 years with stage I squamous cell lung carcinoma.

The J gene is TRBJ1-1, the V gene TRBV29-1; D possibly corresponds to TRBD1 (6 bases). CDR1 is SQVTM and CDR2 is ANQGSEA in the germline V gene. There are 13 residues in the CDR3. The V gene lost 4 bases and the J gene lost 1 base, with 10 bases spanning the gap. CDR3 protein: CSVVDSKNTEAFF. CDR3 DNA sequence: TGCAGCGTTGTGGACAGTAAGAACACTGAAGCTTTCTTT.

This clone was counted a few times. This chain joins TRBV9 and TRBJ1-1; the D gene is possibly TRBD1 (5 bases). Germline loops: CDR1 SGDLS, CDR2 YYNGEE. The ends were cut back, 0 bases at V and 1 base at J, with 13 bases in the middle. CDR3 size: 16 residues. The CDR3 is CASSVGAGPPNTEAFF. The DNA of the CDR3 is TGTGCCAGCAGCGTAGGGGCAGGGCCTCCGAACACTGAAGCTTTCTTT.

The chain recombines TRBV5-1 with TRBJ1-4, with TRBD1 matching 9 bases. The V and J ends lost 0 bases and 3 bases, in that order; junction bases with no gene match: 6. Germline V gene lookup returns CDR1 SGHRS and CDR2 YFSETQ. This CDR3 has 17 amino acids. CDR3 DNA: TGCGCCAGCAGCTTGGGTGTCGGGACAGGGTCTAATGAAAAACTGTTTTTT. Translated: CASSLGVGTGSNEKLFF.

The chain links TRBV9 to TRBJ1-3, with D unresolved. V was cut by 0 bases and J by 2 bases, with 9 bases left in between. This CDR3 is built from 15 residues. The germline gives CDR1 SGDLS, CDR2 YYNGEE. The CDR3, as DNA: TGTGCCAGCAGCGTAGGAGGCCAGGCTGGAAACACCATATATTTT. This codes for CASSVGGQAGNTIYF.

The V call is TRBV11-2, the J call TRBJ2-7; 9 bases align to TRBD1. The V gene's germline CDR1 is SGHAT and CDR2 FQNNGV. V shed 0 bases, J shed 12 bases, and the junction held 9 bases outside the gene matches. This CDR3 contains 14 residues. CDR3 amino acids: CASSLEGNRGRGYF. The DNA for the CDR3 is TGTGCCAGCAGCTTAGAAGGGAACAGGGGGCGGGGGTACTTC.

The chain joins TRBV27 to TRBJ2-7; D perhaps matches TRBD2 (5 bases). Germline lookup yields CDR1 MNHEY and CDR2 SMNVEV (reference sequence). CDR3 size: 13 residues. V lost 4 bases and J 2 bases, leaving 9 bases between the germline ends. This CDR3 is CASSSTRAYEQYF. The CDR3 DNA reads as TGTGCCAGCAGTTCCACTAGGGCCTACGAGCAGTACTTC.

The V and J genes are TRBV5-1 and TRBJ1-1, with D perhaps TRBD1 (5 bases). Looked up from germline, CDR1 is SGHRS and CDR2 is YFSETQ. Trimming took 3 bases from V and 5 from J, leaving 14 bases between them. The CDR3 totals 14 residues. CDR3 sequence: CASSWEGAGTEAFF. The CDR3 coding sequence is TGCGCCAGCAGCTGGGAAGGGGCAGGGACTGAAGCTTTCTTT.

The J gene is TRBJ1-2, the V gene TRBV10-3; D possibly corresponds to TRBD1 (5 bases). The V and J ends lost 3 bases and 4 bases respectively, with 12 bases between them. Germline assignment: CDR1 ENHRY and CDR2 SYGVKD. The CDR3 totals 14 residues. The CDR3, as DNA: TGTGCCATCAGTGAAAACCTGGGGGGCTATGGCTACACCTTC. It yields the protein CAISENLGGYGYTF.

The chain carries TRBV5-1 and TRBJ2-5; TRBD1 matches 7 bases. V shed 1 base, J shed 3 bases, and the junction held 0 bases outside the gene matches. CDR3 length: 13 amino acids. CDR1 and CDR2 from the germline V gene are SGHRS and YFSETQ. DNA for the CDR3: TGCGCCAGCAGCTTGACAGGGGAAGAGACCCAGTACTTC. It specifies CASSLTGEETQYF.

The rearrangement joins TRBV10-1 to TRBJ2-2; the D is unclear. Trimming cost V 3 bases and J 6 bases, with 8 bases left between them. CDR1 and CDR2 from the germline V gene are WNHNN and SYGVQD (reference sequence). This CDR3 region has 13 residues. The CDR3 reads CASSDRVPGELFF. The DNA of the CDR3 is TGCGCCAGCAGTGACCGGGTACCCGGGGAGCTGTTTTTT.

This chain links TRBV2 with TRBJ2-5; 11 nucleotides match TRBD1. V trimming: 7 bases; J trimming: 5 bases; junction bases outside the gene matches: 12. Looked up from germline, CDR1 is SNHLY and CDR2 is FYNNEI. This CDR3 spans 16 amino acids. The CDR3 coding sequence is TGTGCCAGCACCCTGCTAGGACAGGGGGCCTGGGAGACCCAGTACTTC. Protein: CASTLLGQGAWETQYF.

This sequence joins TRBV25-1 and TRBJ1-1; D is unclear. The V end lost 1 base, the J end lost 2 bases, and 11 bases lay between the germline ends. Germline CDR1 MGHDK, CDR2 SYGVNS. The CDR3 runs 15 residues. The CDR3, as DNA: TGTGCCAGCAGTGAATCTTATAGTATCAACACTGAAGCTTTCTTT. Its protein product is CASSESYSINTEAFF.

V and J are TRBV27 and TRBJ1-5; tentatively, D is TRBD1 (5 bases). V was shortened by 1 base and J by 4 bases, with 11 bases between the two germline ends. Germline-derived CDR1 and CDR2 are MNHEY and SMNVEV (reference sequence). The CDR3 covers 15 residues. CDR3 DNA: TGTGCCAGCAGTTTATTAGGGGAAGGGAATCAGCCCCAGCATTTT. Translating it yields CASSLLGEGNQPQHF.

CDR3 DNA sequence: TGTGCCAGTAGTATGAGTTCTAGGGGGGCCGGGGAGCTGTTTTTT. It codes for CASSMSSRGAGELFF. The rearrangement uses TRBV19 and TRBJ2-2; perhaps D is TRBD1 or TRBD2 (6 bases each). With 3 bases removed from V and 6 bases from J, the gap between germline ends came to 14 bases. Germline CDR1 LNHDA, CDR2 SQIVND (reference sequence). This CDR3 is built from 15 residues.

This clone was counted once. J is TRBJ1-5 and V is TRBV6-6; no clear D. The CDR3 runs 14 residues. CDR1 and CDR2 (germline): MNHNY, SVGAGI (reference sequence). Trimming stripped 0 bases from V and 2 bases from J, with 5 bases between. The CDR3 protein is CASSYSLGNQPQHF. The CDR3 DNA reads TGTGCCAGCAGTTACTCATTGGGCAATCAGCCCCAGCATTTT.

In this sample, this clone turned up once. This chain joins TRBV5-4 and TRBJ1-1, with TRBD1 matching 8 bases. Looked up from germline, CDR1 is SGHNT and CDR2 is YYREEE (reference sequence). The CDR3 extends over 14 amino acids. Trimming removed 4 bases from V and 4 bases from J; junction bases left unmatched: 6. As DNA, the CDR3 is TGTGCCAGCAGCCGCGACAGGGGATTCACTGAAGCTTTCTTT. This encodes CASSRDRGFTEAFF.

The rearrangement links TRBV27 to TRBJ2-3; 7 bases are shared with TRBD1. The CDR3 sequence is 14 residues long. The V and J ends lost 0 bases and 5 bases, in that order; junction bases with no gene match: 2. Germline loops: CDR1 MNHEY, CDR2 SMNVEV (reference sequence). The DNA for the CDR3 is TGTGCCAGCAGTTTATCAGGGGGCAGAGATACGCAGTATTTT. Protein: CASSLSGGRDTQYF.

The V call is TRBV6-1, the J call TRBJ1-3, with D unresolved. This CDR3 is built from 17 residues. Trimming removed 2 bases at V and 0 bases at J, with 14 bases between. The germline gives CDR1 MNHNS, CDR2 SASEGT. CDR3 nucleotide sequence: TGTGCCAGCAGTGAATTAATGGGCAGACGCTCTGGAAACACCATATATTTT. It is translated as CASSELMGRRSGNTIYF.

With regard to this clone: Other nucleotide sequences from this sample produce the same CDR3. The V call is TRBV7-2, the J call TRBJ2-5, with no clear D. CDR3 length: 12 amino acids. Germline assignment: CDR1 SGHTA and CDR2 FQGNSA. Trimming took 0 bases from V and 5 from J, leaving 4 bases between them. CDR3 DNA: TGTGCCAGCAGCTTAGCTGGCGAGACCCAGTACTTC. Translating gives CASSLAGETQYF.

The chain links TRBV10-2 to TRBJ1-1, with TRBD1 identical over 10 bases. With 6 bases clipped from V and 3 bases from J, the junction kept 4 bases outside the gene matches. Germline CDR1 reads WSHSY; CDR2 reads SAAADI. The CDR3 loop spans 14 amino acids. The CDR3 spells CASSQTGGYTEAFF. The DNA of the CDR3 is TGCGCCAGCAGCCAGACAGGGGGCTACACTGAAGCTTTCTTT.

This clone was seen a few times. The chain has TRBV27 and TRBJ1-3; possibly TRBD1 for D (6 bases). Trimming took off 4 bases at V and 3 bases at J, with 16 bases between the two ends. CDR1 and CDR2 (germline): MNHEY, SMNVEV (reference sequence). The CDR3 totals 16 residues. In DNA form, the CDR3 reads TGTGCCAGCAGTTCCCGACGGGCAGGGGTTGGAAACACCATATATTTT. Encoded protein: CASSSRRAGVGNTIYF.

The CDR3 loop reads CASSFEFGTGEEKLFF. The CDR3 region has the DNA TGTGCCAGCAGCTTTGAGTTCGGGACAGGGGAAGAAAAACTGTTTTTT. This sequence joins TRBV7-9 and TRBJ1-4; 10 positions agree with TRBD1. This CDR3 spans 16 amino acids. Germline-derived CDR1 and CDR2 are SEHNR and FQNEAQ (reference sequence). The V segment lost 3 bases and the J segment 8 bases; nucleotides outside the gene matches: 9. The complete variable domain, with remaining parts taken from reference TRBV7-9 and TRBJ1-4, reads DTGVSQNPRHKITKRGQNVTFRCDPISEHNRLYWYRQTLGQGPEFLTYFQNEAQLEKSRLLSDRFSAERPKGSFSTLEIQRTEQGDSAMYLCASSFEFGTGEEKLFFGSGTQLSVL.

The chain couples TRBV19 to TRBJ1-3; D not resolved. CDR1 is LNHDA and CDR2 is SQIVND in the germline V gene (reference sequence). V shed 7 bases and J shed 2 bases, with 18 bases lying between them. This CDR3 has 16 amino acids. The CDR3 loop is CASTRLGIRPGNTIYF. DNA of the CDR3: TGTGCCAGTACCCGGTTGGGGATTCGCCCTGGAAACACCATATATTTT.

This rearrangement joins TRBV29-1 to TRBJ2-2, with 8 bases that match TRBD1. Trimming took 5 bases from V and 0 from J; bases not matched to a gene: 14. This CDR3 has 18 residues. Germline V lookup: CDR1 SQVTM, CDR2 ANQGSEA. The CDR3 region is CSVKDPPGQVANTGELFF. The CDR3 nucleotides read TGCAGCGTTAAGGACCCCCCGGGACAGGTTGCGAACACCGGGGAGCTGTTTTTT.

V gene TRBV14 combines with J gene TRBJ1-2; D remains ambiguous. Germline CDR1 and CDR2: SGHDN and FVKESK. The CDR3 contains 13 residues. V lost 3 bases and J 5 bases, leaving 10 bases between the germline ends. The CDR3: CASSHGVEYGYTF. CDR3 in DNA: TGTGCCAGCAGCCATGGGGTCGAGTATGGCTACACCTTC.

This chain joins TRBV2 and TRBJ1-3; D is ambiguous. The CDR3 loop spans 15 amino acids. Germline CDR1 and CDR2: SNHLY and FYNNEI. V was pared by 5 bases and J by 0 bases, with 11 bases between. Here the CDR3 reads CASSPLGNSGNTIYF. CDR3 DNA: TGTGCCAGCAGTCCCCTCGGTAACTCTGGAAACACCATATATTTT.

The J gene is TRBJ2-4, the V gene TRBV5-1; 12 positions agree with TRBD2. This CDR3 comprises 14 residues. Germline V gene lookup returns CDR1 SGHRS and CDR2 YFSETQ. With V trimmed by 4 bases and J by 7 bases, 3 bases remained unmatched. The DNA of the CDR3 is TGCGCCAGCAGCCCTACTAGCGGGGGGAACATTCAGTACTTC. Amino acids: CASSPTSGGNIQYF.

This sequence joins TRBV20-1 and TRBJ1-1; 7 nucleotides line up with TRBD1. Germline CDR1 and CDR2: DFQATT and SNEGSKA (reference sequence). The trim removed 3 bases at V and 6 bases at J, leaving 1 base unmatched. CDR3 length: 11 amino acids. CDR3 DNA: TGCAGTGCTAGCGGGACAGCTGAAGCTTTCTTT. Protein sequence: CSASGTAEAFF.

The chain employs TRBV7-9 and TRBJ2-4; D is perhaps TRBD1 or TRBD2 (7 bases each). The V end was cut by 3 bases, the J end by 6 bases, with 15 bases between. The CDR3 length is 15 residues. Per germline, CDR1 SEHNR and CDR2 FQNEAQ (reference sequence). DNA of the CDR3: TGTGCCAGCAGCTTGGGGGGGACAGTCCTAAACATTCAGTACTTC. Translating gives CASSLGGTVLNIQYF.